These 9 T cell receptor beta chains were sequenced from one sample in a study of blood T cell repertoires in COVID-19. TCRdb's table, derived via immunoSEQ multiplex PCR, lists solely in-frame clones and lacks some. The sample records roughly 200,000 clones, about 80% being singletons. Sequencing was done on a sample of peripheral blood. All receptors derive from a man aged 45 to 65 with active or convalescent COVID-19.

The chain combines TRBV5-8 with TRBJ1-5; D not resolved. Germline V gene data show CDR1 as SGHTS and CDR2 as YDEGEE. Trimming took off 1 base at V and 11 bases at J, with 10 bases between the two ends. This CDR3 region has 12 residues. Here the CDR3 DNA reads TGTGCCAGCAGCTTGCGAAGTCGCGCCCAGCATTTT. Protein product: CASSLRSRAQHF.

The CDR3 nucleotides are TGTGCCAGCAGCTCCCTGACTAGCGGGGGGGTCTACGAGCAGTACTTC. It translates to CASSSLTSGGVYEQYF. The chain couples TRBV7-2 to TRBJ2-7; 14 bases match TRBD2. V lost 4 bases and J lost 3; bases outside the gene matches: 5. Germline V gives CDR1 SGHTA, CDR2 FQGNSA. This CDR3 is 16 amino acids long.

The chain has TRBV6-1 and TRBJ2-7; 7 positions agree with TRBD1. Germline V gene data show CDR1 as MNHNS and CDR2 as SASEGT. The CDR3 runs to 12 residues. J lost 10 bases, V lost 5 bases, and 8 bases had no gene match. The CDR3 loop is CASSQGQVGQYF. The CDR3, as DNA: TGTGCCAGCAGTCAAGGACAGGTCGGCCAGTACTTC.

This clone has a handful of counts. This sequence joins TRBV10-1 and TRBJ2-7; D remains ambiguous. The CDR3 length is 11 residues. Germline loops: CDR1 WNHNN, CDR2 SYGVQD (reference sequence). V was shortened by 4 bases and J by 1 base, with 2 bases between the two germline ends. In DNA, the CDR3 is TGCGCCAGCAGTGCTTCCTACGAGCAGTACTTC. Translated, it gives CASSASYEQYF.

As to this clone: At the DNA level, this CDR3 is encoded by other sequences in the same sample as well. As DNA, the CDR3 is TGTGCCAGTAGTATCGGACAGGGGAACTATGGCTACACCTTC. This codes for CASSIGQGNYGYTF. This chain connects TRBV19 to TRBJ1-2; TRBD1 matches 9 bases. The CDR3 contains 14 residues. The germline CDR1 and CDR2 sequences are LNHDA and SQIVND (reference sequence). The V and J ends lost 3 bases and 2 bases, in that order; junction bases with no gene match: 1.

The rearrangement joins TRBV11-2 to TRBJ2-5; 7 nucleotides agree with TRBD2. Trimming took 2 bases from V and 5 from J; bases not matched to a gene: 5. From germline, CDR1 is SGHAT and CDR2 FQNNGV. CDR3 length: 14 amino acids. The CDR3 reads CASSLSRGTETQYF. For the CDR3, the DNA is TGTGCCAGCAGCTTATCGCGGGGGACTGAGACCCAGTACTTC.

Written as DNA, the CDR3 is TGTGCCAGTAGACTTACAGGGGGCGGAGAGACCCAGTACTTC. The encoded protein is CASRLTGGGETQYF. The V and J genes are TRBV6-6 and TRBJ2-5; 9 bases align to TRBD1. The CDR3 length is 14 residues. Germline V gene lookup returns CDR1 MNHNY and CDR2 SVGAGI (reference sequence). The trim removed 9 bases at V and 4 bases at J, leaving 9 bases unmatched.

The chain uses TRBV10-3 and TRBJ1-5, with TRBD1 as a possible D gene (5 bases). The CDR3 totals 14 residues. The ends were cut back, 3 bases at V and 0 bases at J, with 6 bases in the middle. The germline V gene encodes CDR1 ENHRY and CDR2 SYGVKD. This CDR3 is CAISDQGSNQPQHF. The CDR3 DNA sequence: TGTGCCATCAGTGACCAGGGTAGCAATCAGCCCCAGCATTTT.

This chain connects TRBV5-4 to TRBJ2-5, with D possibly matching TRBD2 (6 bases). Germline CDR1 and CDR2: SGHNT and YYREEE (reference sequence). CDR3 length: 14 residues. V was pared by 4 bases and J by 4 bases, with 14 bases between. This CDR3 reads CASSPATSLETQYF. The CDR3 nucleotides read TGTGCCAGCAGCCCAGCGACTAGTCTAGAGACCCAGTACTTC.